This T cell receptor beta chain is from a study of vaccination effects on CD4 cells after COVID-19. As for the study in general: The culture medium for 1.5 million to 2.5 million PBMC per well included 9.5 to 10 IU/ml IL-2 and roughly 10 ug/ml peptides.

Per the germline V gene, CDR1 is SEHNR and CDR2 is FQNEAQ (reference sequence). The length of the CDR3 is 14 residues. V was clipped by 5 bases and J by 1 base, with 6 bases between them. Libraries were prepared by immunoSEQ multiplex PCR; TCRdb keeps only in-frame clonotypes and omits some of them. Among 50,000 to 75,000 clones, approximately 70% were seen once, and the ten largest hold around a quarter. Subsequent to less than eleven days of culture, CD4+ T cells were isolated. SARS-CoV-2 infected the person between March and December 2020, as confirmed by PCR. IL-2 medium was substituted for half the medium on days 3 and 7. A word on this clone: Its antigen is unidentified.

Study findings and constraints: Late in the post-vaccination period, infection-induced and vaccine-induced clones underwent marked clonal contraction.

Specimen: CD4+ T cells from PBMCs cultured without peptide, collected before COVID-19 vaccination. The chain recombines TRBV7-9 with TRBJ1-6, with D unresolved. The sequence derives from a human donor who had a prior SARS-CoV-2 infection. This CDR3 reads CASSPGSYNSPLHF. The DNA of the CDR3 is TGTGCCAGCAGCCCCGGGTCCTATAATTCACCCCTCCACTTT. Supplemented by reference TRBV7-9 and TRBJ1-6, the full variable domain reads DTGVSQNPRHKITKRGQNVTFRCDPISEHNRLYWYRQTLGQGPEFLTYFQNEAQLEKSRLLSDRFSAERPKGSFSTLEIQRTEQGDSAMYLCASSPGSYNSPLHFGNGTRLTVT.